One sample yielded the 9 T cell receptor beta chains listed below, sequenced in a study of blood T cells in healthy people across ages. A sample-barcoded 5' primer and a J-beta primer mix were used in a second PCR of roughly 7 to 12 cycles. One entry per CDR3 protein results from TCRdb running MiXCR on the 5' RACE reads. The profile covers approximately 760,000 distinct CDR3 sequences, with 25% appearing a single time and just under 9.5% taken by the ten largest. These data also formed part of another study, on T cells of mothers and their children.

The sample taken for sequencing was blood. The origin of the receptors is a boy aged 10-17 years in good health.

This sequence joins TRBV12-3 or TRBV12-4 and TRBJ2-5; weak D call: TRBD2 (5 bases). V was shortened by 5 bases and J by 4 bases, with 14 bases between the two germline ends. The CDR3 totals 14 residues. The CDR3 loop is CASSLPGGIETQYF. In DNA form, the CDR3 reads TGTGCCAGCAGTCTTCCCGGAGGAATAGAGACCCAGTACTTC.

The chain has TRBV7-9 and TRBJ1-2; 9 positions agree with TRBD1. Trimming took 5 bases from V and 8 from J; bases not matched to a gene: 9. CDR3 size: 14 residues. Germline CDR1 reads SEHNR; CDR2 reads FQNEAQ (reference sequence). Here the CDR3 reads CASSPRTGARGYTF. For the CDR3, the DNA is TGTGCCAGCAGCCCCCGGACAGGGGCCCGGGGCTACACCTTC.

This clonotype was detected only a few times. The chain joins TRBV6-5 to TRBJ2-5, with D possibly TRBD1 on 5 matching bases. V was shortened by 4 bases and J by 5 bases, with 11 bases between the two germline ends. The germline gives CDR1 MNHEY, CDR2 SVGAGI. The length of the CDR3 is 13 residues. The CDR3 loop is CASSWAGLETQYF. The CDR3 region has the DNA TGTGCCAGCAGTTGGGCAGGGTTGGAGACCCAGTACTTC.

The chain recombines TRBV6-1 with TRBJ1-3; D is ambiguous. V gave up 6 bases and J gave up 0 bases, with 18 bases separating them. The CDR3 loop spans 17 amino acids. The germline gives CDR1 MNHNS, CDR2 SASEGT. This CDR3 is CASRGSNAQNSGNTIYF. CDR3 nucleotides: TGTGCCAGCAGGGGCAGCAACGCCCAAAACTCTGGAAACACCATATATTTT.

The rearrangement uses TRBV10-1 and TRBJ2-5; TRBD1 matches 7 bases. The CDR3 runs 14 residues. CDR1 and CDR2 from the germline V gene are WNHNN and SYGVQD (reference sequence). The ends lost 9 bases at V and 7 bases at J; junction bases unmatched: 14. The CDR3 sequence is CAREYRDRYLTQYF. The CDR3 nucleotides are TGCGCCAGGGAATACCGGGACAGATATTTGACCCAGTACTTC.

This clonotype occurred a few times. The V call is TRBV6-5, the J call TRBJ2-5; the D is unclear. TRBJ2-7 matches the DNA end more closely, so the J call is doubtful. The germline gives CDR1 MNHEY, CDR2 SVGAGI. The CDR3 sequence is 17 residues long. CDR3 coding DNA: TGTGCCAGCAGTTACAATTTTCAGGAGTGGGCCTCCTACGAGCAGTACTTC. Its translation: CASSYNFQEWASYEQYF.

This clonotype was recorded a few times. This chain uses TRBV9 with TRBJ1-2, with D perhaps matching TRBD1 (5 bases). With 6 bases removed from V and 2 bases from J, the gap between germline ends came to 17 bases. CDR1 is SGDLS and CDR2 is YYNGEE in the germline V gene. CDR3 length: 15 amino acids. CDR3 DNA sequence: TGTGCCAGCACCCTTGGGGGGACGGCGAACTATGGCTACACCTTC. It translates to CASTLGGTANYGYTF.

This chain connects TRBV20-1 to TRBJ2-1, with D perhaps matching TRBD2 (6 bases). The CDR3 covers 16 residues. Per germline, CDR1 DFQATT and CDR2 SNEGSKA (reference sequence). Trimming removed 6 bases at V and 3 bases at J, with 21 bases between. The CDR3 is CSANPDSGANYNEQFF. CDR3 nucleotide sequence: TGCAGTGCCAATCCCGACTCGGGAGCTAACTACAATGAGCAGTTCTTC.

The V gene is TRBV7-6, the J gene TRBJ1-3; D not certain. CDR1 and CDR2 (germline): SGHVS, FNYEAQ. V dropped 5 bases and J dropped 1 base, with 15 bases sitting between them. The CDR3 is 16 residues long. This CDR3 reads CASSTRMAGSGNTIYF. The CDR3 bases are TGTGCCAGCAGCACCCGGATGGCAGGATCTGGAAACACCATATATTTT.